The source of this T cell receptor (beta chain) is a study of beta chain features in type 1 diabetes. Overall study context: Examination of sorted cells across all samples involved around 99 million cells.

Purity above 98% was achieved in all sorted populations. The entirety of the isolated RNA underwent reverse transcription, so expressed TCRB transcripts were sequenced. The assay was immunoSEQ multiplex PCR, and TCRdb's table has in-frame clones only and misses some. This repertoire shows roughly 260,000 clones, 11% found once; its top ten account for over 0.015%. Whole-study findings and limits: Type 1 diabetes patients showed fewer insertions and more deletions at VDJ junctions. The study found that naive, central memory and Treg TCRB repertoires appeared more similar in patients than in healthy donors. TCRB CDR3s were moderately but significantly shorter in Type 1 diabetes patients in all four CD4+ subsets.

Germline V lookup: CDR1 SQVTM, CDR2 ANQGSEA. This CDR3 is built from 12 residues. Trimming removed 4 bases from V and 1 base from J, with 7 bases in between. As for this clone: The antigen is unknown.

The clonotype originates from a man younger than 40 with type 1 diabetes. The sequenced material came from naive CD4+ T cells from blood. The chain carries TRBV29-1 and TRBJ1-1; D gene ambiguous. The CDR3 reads CSVGQRNTEAFF. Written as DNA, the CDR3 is TGCAGCGTTGGACAACGGAACACTGAAGCTTTCTTT.